These 8 T cell receptor beta chains share one sample of origin, sequenced in a study of CD8+ T cells in alopecia areata. Treatment here: oral pan-JAK inhibitor, 5-10 mg twice daily. As the sequencing template, cDNA was produced by extracting RNA and reverse transcribing it. TCRdb's copy holds only in-frame clones and misses some; the assay was immunoSEQ multiplex PCR. The data hold fewer than 250,000 clones, with less than 50% observed a single time. Specimen: CD4+ T cells sorted from blood, collected at approximately week 36, from a patient treated with tofacitinib. The source of these receptors is a human donor with alopecia areata.

The chain uses TRBV9 and TRBJ2-1, with D possibly TRBD2 on 6 matching bases. CDR3 size: 15 residues. The germline V gene encodes CDR1 SGDLS and CDR2 YYNGEE. V was pared by 3 bases and J by 7 bases, with 17 bases between. The DNA of the CDR3 is TGTGCCAGCAGCGCTCCCGGGACTGTCAAAAATGAGCAGTTCTTC. It codes for CASSAPGTVKNEQFF.

This chain uses TRBV4-1 with TRBJ2-4; D not certain. The CDR3 consists of 19 residues. Germline lookup yields CDR1 MGHRA and CDR2 YSYEKL. The V gene lost 0 bases and the J gene lost 0 bases, with 18 bases spanning the gap. DNA of the CDR3: TGCGCCAGCAGCCAAGAAGCGACCGCAGGAATATTAGCCAAAAACATTCAGTACTTC. Translated, it gives CASSQEATAGILAKNIQYF.

This clone turned up a few times. V is TRBV6-1 and J is TRBJ1-2, with D uncertain. The CDR3 has 12 residues. Germline CDR1 MNHNS, CDR2 SASEGT. The V end was cut by 3 bases, the J end by 5 bases, with 7 bases between. The CDR3, as DNA: TGTGCCAGCAGTGAGTTAACTTATGGCTACACCTTC. Translating it yields CASSELTYGYTF.

This clone has only a few counts. The J gene is TRBJ2-5, the V gene TRBV5-1, with 9 positions matching TRBD2. Losses at the gene ends were 0 bases for V and 3 bases for J; bases not matched to a gene: 9. This CDR3 has 17 residues. Germline V CDR1 and CDR2: SGHRS, YFSETQ. The CDR3 nucleotides read TGCGCCAGCAGCTTGGAAACTAGCGGGCTGAGGGAAGAGACCCAGTACTTC. It is translated as CASSLETSGLREETQYF.

The V call is TRBV9, the J call TRBJ2-7; D could derive from TRBD1 or TRBD2 (5 bases each). V shed 0 bases and J shed 2 bases, with 9 bases lying between them. Germline CDR1 is SGDLS and CDR2 is YYNGEE. The CDR3 runs to 14 residues. The DNA for the CDR3 is TGTGCCAGCAGCGTAGGGGACCAGGCCTACGAGCAGTACTTC. This encodes CASSVGDQAYEQYF.

The chain carries TRBV14 and TRBJ2-1, with unresolved D. The V and J ends lost 1 base and 3 bases respectively, with 10 bases between them. CDR3 length: 15 residues. CDR1 and CDR2 (germline): SGHDN, FVKESK. The CDR3 region has the DNA TGTGCCAGCAGCCAAGGGCAGCTTATCTACAATGAGCAGTTCTTC. Translating gives CASSQGQLIYNEQFF. Full variable domain (rest looked up from reference TRBV14 and TRBJ2-1): EAGVTQFPSHSVIEKGQTVTLRCDPISGHDNLYWYRRVMGKEIKFLLHFVKESKQDESGMPNNRFLAERTGGTYSTLKVQPAELEDSGVYFCASSQGQLIYNEQFFGPGTRLTVL.

This chain uses TRBV30 with TRBJ1-4; 7 bases fit TRBD1. The CDR3 has 15 amino acids. Germline assignment: CDR1 GTSNPN and CDR2 SVGIG (reference sequence). The V and J ends lost 3 bases and 7 bases, in that order; junction bases with no gene match: 11. CDR3: CAWRGGTAAGEKLFF. In nucleotides, the CDR3 is TGTGCCTGGAGAGGCGGGACAGCGGCGGGTGAAAAACTGTTTTTT.

The chain has TRBV9 and TRBJ2-7; D not resolved. The CDR3 runs to 15 residues. CDR1 is SGDLS, CDR2 YYNGEE, per germline. V lost 0 bases, J lost 0 bases, and 10 bases lay in between. The CDR3 reads CASSVGNSISYEQYF. The CDR3 DNA follows: TGTGCCAGCAGCGTAGGCAATAGCATCTCCTACGAGCAGTACTTC.